A single T cell receptor beta chain is shown here with its context. This entry comes from a study of blood T cell repertoires in COVID-19. Study details: The analysed material was cDNA or gDNA that came from T cells, B-cell-depleted T cells, or PBMCs.

TCRdb keeps only in-frame clones here, not all; method: immunoSEQ multiplex PCR. Altogether 140,000 to 150,000 clones are present, around 84% being singletons, with the ten largest covering 5% to 7%. The length of the CDR3 is 11 residues. The germline gives CDR1 SGHAT, CDR2 FQNNGV. Trimming stripped 3 bases from V and 12 bases from J, with 9 bases between. This chain links TRBV11-2 with TRBJ2-1; D is unresolved. The source is a woman aged 50 to 60 who had been exposed to COVID-19. The sample comprised PBMCs or T cells enriched from blood (not recorded which). The DNA of the CDR3 is TGTGCCAGCAGCTTCGCAGTATCGCAGTTCTTC. This gives the protein CASSFAVSQFF. The whole variable domain, remainder taken from reference TRBV11-2 and TRBJ2-1, is EAGVAQSPRYKIIEKRQSVAFWCNPISGHATLYWYQQILGQGPKLLIQFQNNGVVDDSQLPKDRFSAERLKGVDSTLKIQPAKLEDSAVYLCASSFAVSQFFGPGTRLTVL.